This T cell receptor (beta chain) was identified in a study of blood T cells in healthy people across ages (dated by TCRdb to the mid-2010s). For the wider study: Template switching captured roughly one uniquely barcoded TCR beta cDNA molecule per two T cells in model experiments. To avoid experimental bias, donors of different ages were spread randomly across the sequencing lanes. Using deep sequencing normalized with unique cDNA molecular identifiers, the study measured how TCR beta repertoire diversity changes with age. Donors were grouped into four age groups: young (average roughly 15 years), middle-aged (around 39), aged (approximately 58) and long-lived (just over 80). Two additional independent replicas of 1 million unique cDNA reads from the same blood draw were analyzed for two donors (one aged 18 to 29 and one aged 80 or older).

The protocol used for the library was 5' RACE. Sequencing took place on an Illumina HiSeq 2500. The second PCR ran for roughly 7 to 11 cycles and used a J-beta primer mix along with a sample-barcoded 5' primer. Each TCR beta cDNA molecule received a unique molecular identifier from a template-switch 5' adaptor carrying 12 random nucleotides. At least 3 million CDR3-containing paired-end reads were obtained from each sample. First-strand cDNA synthesis was performed from all RNA using the Mint cDNA synthesis kit, with priming by a TRBC-specific oligonucleotide. Following uracil-DNA glycosylase treatment, all cDNA underwent a first 18-cycle PCR with the universal primers M1SS and BC2_uni_R. For the original study's pipeline: Each sample was normalized by randomly selecting 1 million high-quality reads, each carrying a distinct molecular identifier. Reads sharing molecular identifiers were discarded rather than binned into consensus sequences. MiTCR, set to a Q25 quality threshold and the strictest error-elimination algorithm, was used for CDR3 identification, clonotype clustering and error correction. Lower-bound total TCR beta diversity was estimated with a nonparametric unseen species model using Euler transformation. TCRdb cleaned the public reads at Q25 with fastp, built clones with MiXCR and kept in-frame beta chains. Under each unique CDR3 protein, matching rows form one entry showing the most common genes and DNA. The V and J calls follow TCRdb's processing rather than the paper's. The sample table holds fewer than 900,000 distinct CDR3 sequences, of which about 40% were seen once. Of the sample, 20% to 25% is held by the ten largest clones.

Paper-wide results and their limitations: A strong correlation was found between observed TCR beta diversity and the percentage of naive T cells measured by flow cytometry. The long-lived group showed more naive CD4+ T cells, fewer expanded clones and increased TCR diversity than the aged group, suggesting age selection. Estimates of total diversity based on one million sequenced T cells were considered lower bounds and underestimates. Observed TCR beta diversity per million T cells fell roughly linearly with age, and a significant reduction was already apparent by age roughly 40. Donor CMV infection status was unknown, potentially confounding age-related changes in expanded clonotypes. Bulk unsorted PBMC profiling prevented conclusive comparison of naive and antigen-experienced compartments.

Trimming leaves V shorter by 1 base and J shorter by 1 base, with the junction holding 12 bases beyond the gene matches. The germline V gene yields SGHTA for CDR1 and FQGNSA for CDR2. The CDR3 has 18 amino acids, counting the end cysteine and phenylalanine. Of all the DNA, just the CDR3 is kept, 54 bases in frame from base 1. The donors were about 40 Caucasian individuals from Russia, aged roughly 6 to 100 years, who were systemically healthy. Around 10 milliliters of peripheral blood were collected from each donor into EDTA-treated Vacutainer tubes. PBMCs were isolated by Ficoll-Paque density-gradient centrifugation, with at least 7 million obtained per sample. Total RNA, at least 6 micrograms per sample, was extracted from PBMCs with Trizol reagent. For every donor, an aliquot of PBMCs went through flow cytometry to measure the percentages of naive CD45RAhigh/CD27high T cells. In this sample, this clonotype turned up many times. Its antigen is still unknown. It has no much larger one-base neighbor in the sample; base qualities were not kept.

Sequencing was done on a sample of blood. The rearrangement joined TRBV7-2 to TRBJ2-5, and TRBD2 matches 7 of the central bases. This sequence was found in a woman aged 60-70 years in good health. The CDR3 region: CASSLVGGRALSQETQYF. The nucleotide sequence reads TGTGCCAGCAGCTTAGTCGGGGGGAGGGCCCTCTCCCAAGAGACCCAGTACTTC.